This T cell receptor beta chain was captured in a study of metastatic and nonmetastatic thyroid tumors. TCRdb re-analyzed the PCR reads using MiXCR. The repertoire holds fewer than 40,000 clones, with about a fifth as singletons. Germline V gene lookup returns CDR1 MNHNS and CDR2 SASEGT. The CDR3 is 16 residues long. Trimming at V came to 8 bases and at J to 2 bases, leaving 9 bases not matched to a gene. Every patient was untreated before thyroid surgery. The source material was tumor tissue. The clonotype originates from a male donor with papillary thyroid cancer or a benign thyroid nodule (not recorded which). Some clones in this sample may be carry-over from other donors' samples. The rearrangement uses TRBV6-1 and TRBJ1-3, with 10 bases lining up with TRBD1. The CDR3 nucleotides are TGTGCCAGCTCCTTGGGGACAGGGGCGACTGGAAACACCATATATTTT. Its translation: CASSLGTGATGNTIYF.